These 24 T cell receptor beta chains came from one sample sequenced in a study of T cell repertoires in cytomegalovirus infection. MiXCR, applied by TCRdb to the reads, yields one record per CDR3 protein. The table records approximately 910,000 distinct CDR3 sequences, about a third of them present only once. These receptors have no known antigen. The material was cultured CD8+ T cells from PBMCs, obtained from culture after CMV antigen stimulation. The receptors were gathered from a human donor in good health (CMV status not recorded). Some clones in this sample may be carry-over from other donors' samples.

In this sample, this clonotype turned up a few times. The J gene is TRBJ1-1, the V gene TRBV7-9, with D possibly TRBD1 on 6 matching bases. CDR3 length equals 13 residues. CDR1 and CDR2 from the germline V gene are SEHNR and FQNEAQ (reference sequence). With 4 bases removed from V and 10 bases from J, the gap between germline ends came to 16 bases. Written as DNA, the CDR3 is TGTGCCAGCAGCTCTGACAGGCCCCGGGGAGCTTTCTTT. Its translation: CASSSDRPRGAFF.

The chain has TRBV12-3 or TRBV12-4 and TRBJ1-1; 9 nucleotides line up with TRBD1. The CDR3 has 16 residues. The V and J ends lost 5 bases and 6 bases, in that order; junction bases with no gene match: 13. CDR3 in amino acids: CASSGTGKFGSAEAFF. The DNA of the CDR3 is TGTGCCAGCAGTGGGACAGGGAAATTCGGATCGGCTGAAGCTTTCTTT.

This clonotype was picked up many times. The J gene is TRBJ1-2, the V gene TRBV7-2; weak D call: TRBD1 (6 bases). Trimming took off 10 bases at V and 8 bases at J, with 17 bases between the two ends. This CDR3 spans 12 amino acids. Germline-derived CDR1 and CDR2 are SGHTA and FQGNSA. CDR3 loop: CATWGGAVGYTF. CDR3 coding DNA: TGTGCCACCTGGGGGGGGGCGGTCGGCTACACCTTC.

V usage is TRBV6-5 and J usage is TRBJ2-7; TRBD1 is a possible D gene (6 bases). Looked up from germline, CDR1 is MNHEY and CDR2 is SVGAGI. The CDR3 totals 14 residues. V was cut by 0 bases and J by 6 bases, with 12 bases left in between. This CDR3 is CASSYSQTGFEQYV. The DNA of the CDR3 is TGTGCCAGCAGTTACTCCCAAACAGGGTTCGAGCAGTACGTC.

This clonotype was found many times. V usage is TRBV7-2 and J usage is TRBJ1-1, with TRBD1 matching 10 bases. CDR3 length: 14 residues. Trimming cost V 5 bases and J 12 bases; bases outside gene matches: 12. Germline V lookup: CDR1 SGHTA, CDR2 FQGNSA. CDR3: CASSKPGQGEGSFF. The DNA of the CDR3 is TGTGCCAGCAGCAAACCCGGACAGGGGGAAGGATCTTTCTTT.

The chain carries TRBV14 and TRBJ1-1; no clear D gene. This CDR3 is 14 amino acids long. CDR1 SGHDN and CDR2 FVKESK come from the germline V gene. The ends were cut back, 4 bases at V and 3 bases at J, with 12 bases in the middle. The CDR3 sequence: CASSRIGRDTEAFF. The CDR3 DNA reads TGTGCCAGCAGCCGTATCGGACGGGACACTGAAGCTTTCTTT. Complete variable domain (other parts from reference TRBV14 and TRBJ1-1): EAGVTQFPSHSVIEKGQTVTLRCDPISGHDNLYWYRRVMGKEIKFLLHFVKESKQDESGMPNNRFLAERTGGTYSTLKVQPAELEDSGVYFCASSRIGRDTEAFFGQGTRLTVV.

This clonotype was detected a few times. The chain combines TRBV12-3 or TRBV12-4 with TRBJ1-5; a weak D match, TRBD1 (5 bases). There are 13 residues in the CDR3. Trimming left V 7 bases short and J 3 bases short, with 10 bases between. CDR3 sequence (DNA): TGTGCCAGCAATCCGGGACCCAATCAGCCCCAGCATTTT. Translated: CASNPGPNQPQHF.

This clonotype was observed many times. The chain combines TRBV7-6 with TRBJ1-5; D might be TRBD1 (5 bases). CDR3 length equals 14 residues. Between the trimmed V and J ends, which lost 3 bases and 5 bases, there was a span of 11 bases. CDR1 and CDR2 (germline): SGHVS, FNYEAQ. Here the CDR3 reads CASSFEGSHQPQHF. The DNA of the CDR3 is TGTGCCAGCAGCTTTGAGGGGAGTCATCAGCCCCAGCATTTT.

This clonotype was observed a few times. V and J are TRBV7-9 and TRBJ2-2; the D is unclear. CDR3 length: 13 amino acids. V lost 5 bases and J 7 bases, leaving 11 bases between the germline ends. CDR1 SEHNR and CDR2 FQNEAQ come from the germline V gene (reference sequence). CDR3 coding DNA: TGTGCCAGCAGCCCCAATCTAGGCGGGGAGCTGTTTTTT. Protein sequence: CASSPNLGGELFF.

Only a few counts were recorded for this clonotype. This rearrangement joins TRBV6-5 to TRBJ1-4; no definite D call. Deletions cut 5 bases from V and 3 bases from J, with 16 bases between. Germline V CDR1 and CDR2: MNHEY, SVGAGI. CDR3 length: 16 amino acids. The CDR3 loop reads CASSTRTRAANEKLFF. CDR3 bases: TGTGCCAGCAGTACCAGGACCAGAGCCGCTAATGAAAAACTGTTTTTT.

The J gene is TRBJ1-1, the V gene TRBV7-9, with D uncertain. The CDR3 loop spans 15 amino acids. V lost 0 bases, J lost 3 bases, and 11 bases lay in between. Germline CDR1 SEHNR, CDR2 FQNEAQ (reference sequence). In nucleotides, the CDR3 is TGTGCCAGCAGCTTAGCCACGAGTAGGTACACTGAAGCTTTCTTT. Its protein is CASSLATSRYTEAFF.

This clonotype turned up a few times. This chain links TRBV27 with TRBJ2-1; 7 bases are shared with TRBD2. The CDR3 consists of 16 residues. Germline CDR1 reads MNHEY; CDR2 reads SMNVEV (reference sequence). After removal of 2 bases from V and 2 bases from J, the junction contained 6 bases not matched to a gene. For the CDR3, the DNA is TGTGCCAGCAGTTTAGTAAGCGGGGCCCCCTACAATGAGCAGTTCTTC. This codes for CASSLVSGAPYNEQFF.

CDR3 sequence: CAISADRGSTGELFF. CDR3 DNA sequence: TGTGCCATCAGTGCCGACAGGGGTAGCACCGGGGAGCTGTTTTTT. The J gene is TRBJ2-2, the V gene TRBV10-3, with 8 nucleotides matching TRBD1. This CDR3 spans 15 amino acids. The germline CDR1 and CDR2 sequences are ENHRY and SYGVKD. J was trimmed by 4 bases and V by 4 bases; bases with no gene match: 5.

This CDR3 reads CASSPRTGFGELFF. The CDR3 region has the DNA TGTGCCAGCAGCCCCCGGACAGGGTTCGGGGAGCTGTTTTTT. The chain has TRBV7-9 and TRBJ2-2; 8 bases are a match to TRBD1. The V and J ends lost 5 bases and 7 bases, in that order; junction bases with no gene match: 6. Germline V gene lookup returns CDR1 SEHNR and CDR2 FQNEAQ (reference sequence). The CDR3 sequence is 14 residues long.

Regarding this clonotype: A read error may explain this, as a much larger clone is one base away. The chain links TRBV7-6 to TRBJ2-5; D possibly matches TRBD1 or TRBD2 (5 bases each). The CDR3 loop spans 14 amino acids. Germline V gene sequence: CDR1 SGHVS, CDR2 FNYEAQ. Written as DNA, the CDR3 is TGTGTCAGCAGCTTAGAGGCAGGGAGCGAGACCCAGTACTTC. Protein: CVSSLEAGSETQYF.

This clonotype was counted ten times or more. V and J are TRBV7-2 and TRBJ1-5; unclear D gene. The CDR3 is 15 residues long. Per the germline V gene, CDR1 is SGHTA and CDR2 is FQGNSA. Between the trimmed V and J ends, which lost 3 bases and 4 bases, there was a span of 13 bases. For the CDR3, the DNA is TGTGCCAGCAGCTTTCCAAGGGAGGGAAATCAGCCCCAGCATTTT. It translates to CASSFPREGNQPQHF.

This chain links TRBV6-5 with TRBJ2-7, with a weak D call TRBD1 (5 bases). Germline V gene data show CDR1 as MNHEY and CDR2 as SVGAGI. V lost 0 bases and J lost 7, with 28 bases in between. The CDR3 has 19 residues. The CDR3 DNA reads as TGTGCCAGCAGTTACTCGTCCCGGACAAACCCCTCGGTCCGATGGGAGCAGTACGTC. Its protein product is CASSYSSRTNPSVRWEQYV.

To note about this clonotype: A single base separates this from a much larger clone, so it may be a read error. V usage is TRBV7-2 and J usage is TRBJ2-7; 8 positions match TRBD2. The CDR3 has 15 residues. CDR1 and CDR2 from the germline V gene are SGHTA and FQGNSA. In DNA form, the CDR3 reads TGTGCCAACAGCCTCCCAGCGGGGGCGACCTACGAGCAGTACTTC. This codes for CANSLPAGATYEQYF.

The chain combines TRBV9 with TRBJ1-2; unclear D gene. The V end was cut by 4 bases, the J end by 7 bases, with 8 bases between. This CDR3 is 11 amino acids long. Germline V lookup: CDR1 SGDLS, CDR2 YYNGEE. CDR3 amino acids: CASSTGRGYTF. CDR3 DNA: TGTGCCAGCAGCACGGGTCGTGGCTACACCTTC.

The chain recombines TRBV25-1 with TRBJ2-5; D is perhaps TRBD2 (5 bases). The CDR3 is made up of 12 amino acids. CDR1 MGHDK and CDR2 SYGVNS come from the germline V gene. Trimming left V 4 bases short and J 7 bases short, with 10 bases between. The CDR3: CASSAPEGTQYF. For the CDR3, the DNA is TGTGCCAGCAGTGCTCCCGAGGGGACCCAGTACTTC.

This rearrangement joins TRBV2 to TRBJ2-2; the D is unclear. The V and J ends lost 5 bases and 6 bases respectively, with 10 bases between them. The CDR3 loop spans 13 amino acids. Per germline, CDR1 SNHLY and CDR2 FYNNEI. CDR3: CASSIKKPGELFF. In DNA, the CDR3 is TGTGCCAGCAGTATTAAAAAACCCGGGGAGCTGTTTTTT.

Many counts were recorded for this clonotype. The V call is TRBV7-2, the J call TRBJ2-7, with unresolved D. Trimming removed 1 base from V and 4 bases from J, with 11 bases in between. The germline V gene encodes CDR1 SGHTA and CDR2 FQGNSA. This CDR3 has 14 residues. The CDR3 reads CASSLGRQLYEQYF. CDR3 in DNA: TGTGCCAGCAGCTTAGGTCGGCAGTTATACGAGCAGTACTTC.

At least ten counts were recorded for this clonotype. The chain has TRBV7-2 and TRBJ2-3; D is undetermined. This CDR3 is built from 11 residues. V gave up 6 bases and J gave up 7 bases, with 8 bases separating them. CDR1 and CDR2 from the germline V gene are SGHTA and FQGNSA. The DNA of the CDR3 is TGTGCCAGCAGGTTATTCAATACGCAGTATTTT. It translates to CASRLFNTQYF.

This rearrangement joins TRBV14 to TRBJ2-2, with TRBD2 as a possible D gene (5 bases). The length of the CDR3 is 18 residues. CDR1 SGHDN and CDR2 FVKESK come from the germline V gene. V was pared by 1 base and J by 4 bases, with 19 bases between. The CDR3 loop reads CASSQGFNAGGSTGELFF. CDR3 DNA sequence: TGTGCCAGCAGCCAAGGCTTCAATGCGGGTGGAAGCACCGGGGAGCTGTTTTTT.